The 4 T cell receptor beta chains below were found in one sample sequenced in a study of cytomegalovirus exposure and HLA in healthy donors. PCR amplification relied on 60 Vbeta primers (plus 13 Jbeta primers). The assay was immunoSEQ multiplex PCR, and TCRdb's table has in-frame clones only and misses some. The sample has 180,000 or so clones, around 76% seen once; the top ten hold about 2.5%. Material for sequencing was PBMCs. The receptors originated from a woman in her 30s in good health and CMV-seropositive.

The chain carries TRBV5-6 and TRBJ1-4; TRBD1 matches 11 bases. Per germline, CDR1 SGHDT and CDR2 YYEEEE. With 1 base clipped from V and 8 bases from J, the junction kept 4 bases outside the gene matches. This CDR3 contains 15 residues. In DNA, the CDR3 is TGTGCCAGCAGCTTGAGGACAGGGGGCGCGGAAAAACTGTTTTTT. Translation: CASSLRTGGAEKLFF. The variable domain in full, with the rest retrieved from reference TRBV5-6 and TRBJ1-4, is DAGVTQSPTHLIKTRGQQVTLRCSPKSGHDTVSWYQQALGQGPQFIFQYYEEEERQRGNFPDRFSGHQFPNYSSELNVNALLLGDSALYLCASSLRTGGAEKLFFGSGTQLSVL.

This clone was observed once. V and J are TRBV21-1 and TRBJ2-7; the DNA was not used to check the table's D call, TRBD1. TRBV21-1 is classified as a pseudogene. This CDR3 spans 14 amino acids. This CDR3 is CASSATQGAYEQYF. The CDR3 DNA reads TGTGCCAGCAGCGCCACACAGGGGGCCTACGAGCAGTACTTC.

This clone has just a few counts. The rearrangement joins TRBV19 to TRBJ2-7, with 9 nucleotides matching TRBD1. The CDR3 is 15 residues long. Trimming at V came to 3 bases and at J to 4 bases, leaving 7 bases not matched to a gene. Germline CDR1 and CDR2: LNHDA and SQIVND (reference sequence). As DNA, the CDR3 is TGTGCCAGTAGTATGGTGGACAGGGGAGGGTACGAGCAGTACTTC. As protein: CASSMVDRGGYEQYF.

The chain uses TRBV27 and TRBJ1-5, with D unresolved. The germline V and J ends were trimmed by 4 bases and 4 bases, with 14 bases remaining between them. CDR1 and CDR2 (germline): MNHEY, SMNVEV (reference sequence). The CDR3 sequence is 15 residues long. CDR3 region: CASSYSGFGNQPQHF. CDR3 DNA: TGTGCCAGCAGTTATTCCGGGTTTGGGAATCAGCCCCAGCATTTT.